Sequencing of this T cell receptor beta chain was carried out in a study of cytomegalovirus exposure and HLA in healthy donors. Points from the study as a whole: Productive status was seen about 90% or about 30% of the time for most TCR beta V segments in an earlier analysis.

The study ran its PCR with 60 Vbeta and 13 Jbeta primers. The table came from immunoSEQ multiplex PCR; TCRdb's copy has only in-frame clones and leaves some out. Among about 260,000 clones listed, just over 70% were seen once. Points on this clone: Its antigen remains unknown.

The origin of this receptor is a female donor in good health and CMV-seronegative. Sequencing was carried out using PBMCs.

CDR3 in DNA: TGTGCCAGCAGCGCAGGGGTGTCCCACAATGAGCAGTTCTTC. It specifies CASSAGVSHNEQFF. The genes are TRBV2 and TRBJ2-1; the D gene is possibly TRBD1 (6 bases). The germline gives CDR1 SNHLY, CDR2 FYNNEI. V was cut by 6 bases and J by 5 bases, with 14 bases left in between. The CDR3 runs to 14 residues. Drawing the rest from reference TRBV2 and TRBJ2-1, the complete variable domain is EPEVTQTPSHQVTQMGQEVILRCVPISNHLYFYWYRQILGQKVEFLVSFYNNEISEKSEIFDDQFSVERPDGSNFTLKIRSTKLEDSAMYFCASSAGVSHNEQFFGPGTRLTVL.